This T cell receptor beta chain was sequenced during a study of Tregs in tolerant kidney transplant recipients. Germline V gene sequence: CDR1 SGHVS, CDR2 FQNEAQ. The CDR3 covers 16 residues. Germline trimming cut 4 bases from V and 3 bases from J; bases unmatched to any gene: 10. The method was immunoSEQ multiplex PCR; TCRdb's version includes in-frame clones alone and lacks a portion of them. The table records hundreds of thousands of clones, roughly 80% of them present only once. Sequenced sample: CD4+ T cells from blood. This TCR was sampled from a human donor in good health. V and J are TRBV7-8 and TRBJ2-5, with TRBD2 matching 8 bases. CDR3 nucleotide sequence: TGTGCCAGCAGCTCTCCTCGGGGGGGGCTCAAAGAGACCCAGTACTTC. Its protein is CASSSPRGGLKETQYF. Looking up the rest from reference TRBV7-8 and TRBJ2-5 gives the full variable domain: GAGVSQSPRYKVAKRGQDVALRCDPISGHVSLFWYQQALGQGPEFLTYFQNEAQLDKSGLPSDRFFAERPEGSVSTLKIQRTQQEDSAVYLCASSSPRGGLKETQYFGPGTRLLVL.